This TCR beta chain was obtained from a study of control samples from healthy donors and cancer patients. The CDR3 has 15 residues. Germline V CDR1 and CDR2: SGDLS, YYNGEE. Trimming took off 6 bases at V and 0 bases at J, with 13 bases between the two ends. Only in-frame clones appear in the TCRdb table, and some are missing; sequencing was by immunoSEQ multiplex PCR. The sample holds 100,000 to 150,000 clones, about 90% seen once. The chain couples TRBV9 to TRBJ1-3; D not certain. Sequencing used blood. This TCR derives from a young man in good health. CDR3 sequence (DNA): TGTGCCAGCAACAATGAGCCCACCTCTGGAAACACCATATATTTT. Protein product: CASNNEPTSGNTIYF.